This TCR beta chain is from a study of STAT5B mutations in CD4+ large granular lymphocyte leukemia (dated by TCRdb to between 2021 and 2024). As for the study more broadly: Among the healthy controls, the CDR3 'QG' motif was associated with a particular HLA allele. The study compared the TCRbeta repertoires of patients with CD4+ T-cell large granular lymphocyte leukemia against those of healthy blood donors. Flow cytometry performed on FACSCanto II or FACSVerse showed that the purified fractions had more than 95% purity among lymphocytes. Study-wide conclusions, independent of this receptor: Greater clonality appeared to be present in CD4-sorted patient repertoires than in healthy CD4+ repertoires, and the difference was retained after the putative leukemic clones were removed. The data were not HLA-matched, and the higher clonality in CD4+ T-LGLL than in CD8+ T-LGLL could be due to the relatively small sample size. The main leukemic clonotypes were found to be private to each patient, although about 25% of the main leukemic clonotypes were detected at low frequency in the non-leukemic repertoires of other patients.

Buffy coats from 35 to 45 blood donors, supplied by the Finnish Red Cross blood service, were used as healthy controls. All TCR-sequenced material derived from peripheral blood: patient blood samples and healthy donor buffy coats. Peripheral blood mononuclear cells were isolated by Ficoll-Hypaque gradient centrifugation. CD4+ cells were magnetically purified from the buffy coats of healthy controls. Genomic DNA was extracted with the Gentra Puregene Cell and Tissue kit and quantified on a Qubit 2.0 fluorometer. The immunoSEQ assay at survey resolution was used to sequence TCRbeta rearrangements from genomic DNA. The authors' analysis ran thus. In the TCR sequencing data, the smallest productive clonotype frequency that could be detected was 2.59 x 10-5. Only productive TCRbeta rearrangements, meaning sequences that were complete and in-frame, were kept for the analyses. Sample clonality was computed as Simpson clonality in the immunoSEQ Analyzer version 3.0. Based on frequency, clones were grouped as very rare, small, medium, large (1-20%) or hyperexpanded (>20%). Generation probabilities were estimated with OLGA 1.2.3, V-gene circos plots were made with VDJtools, specificities were searched in VDJdb, and CDR3 motifs were identified with GLIPH. TCRdb carries this immuneACCESS record with in-frame sequences only. Its versions omit some clonotypes, under half of them owing to an unresolved V gene in the studies checked, with the rest unexplained. The V and J calls and clone size are taken from that table; D and trimming were inferred from the DNA. Within this sample are about 22,000 clones, with 60% to 85% of them counted one time only. 0.42% of the sample is taken by the ten largest.

Worth noting for this clone: Its antigen is currently not known. Within one base of it there is no much larger clone, and no base qualities were kept.

This clonotype was sampled from a human donor in good health. The sequencing sample was made of CD4+ T cells from blood buffy coats.

The CDR3 sequence is CASSPQGGGPTDTQYF. Here is the DNA: TGTGCCAGCAGCCCGCAGGGAGGAGGCCCCACAGATACGCAGTATTTT. This sequence uses TRBV11-2 and TRBJ2-3, and possibly TRBD2, on 6 matching bases. Sequences SGHAT (CDR1) and FQNNGV (CDR2) are obtained from the germline V gene. Between the V and J ends, shortened by 5 bases and 2 bases respectively, the junction contains 17 bases. From its cysteine to its phenylalanine, the CDR3 spans 16 amino acids. Here the CDR3 DNA is all that survives: 48 bases in frame from base 1.